This T cell receptor beta chain was profiled in a study of shared clonotypes between healthy human individuals. As concerns this clone: The antigen is not known.

This CDR3 is built from 18 residues. V dropped 4 bases and J dropped 1; count of bases not matched to a gene: 9. Germline CDR1 is SGHDT and CDR2 is YYEEEE. The test was conducted at deep level. The table came from immunoSEQ multiplex PCR; TCRdb's copy has only in-frame clones and leaves some out. The sample includes 800,000 to 1,200,000 clones, around 82% seen only once; the top ten take 0.52%. Whole-study findings and limits: Generation probabilities of non-shared clonotypes were lower (relative to those shared by all four donors). The expectation was that sequencing depth would affect clonotype sharing among donors.

The source of this sequence is a man younger than 30 in good health. Some clones in this sample may be carry-over from other donors' samples. The chain couples TRBV5-6 to TRBJ2-3, with TRBD2 identical over 13 bases. The sample comprised memory CD4+ T cells from PBMCs. Subset here: CD45RA-negative fraction. CDR3 DNA: TGTGCCAGCAGCCTAGGACTAGCGGGAGCTGGGGGCACAGATACGCAGTATTTT. This translates into CASSLGLAGAGGTDTQYF.